The clone carrying this T cell receptor (beta chain) has only one observation. The data are from a study of blood T cell repertoires in COVID-19. Looking at the study overall: COVID-19 samples, acute and convalescent, were from the United States, Italy and Spain. Sources were T cells, B-cell-depleted T cells, or PBMCs; the material itself was cDNA or gDNA.

In the original processing: How many nucleated cells were present was estimated from reference gene primer amplification. Sequencing was performed with immunoSEQ multiplex PCR; in TCRdb, only in-frame clones are kept and a portion is missing. From that table come the V and J calls and clone size; the DNA was used to work out D and trimming. The data contain roughly 120,000 clones, 76% of them singletons. J lost 6 bases, V lost 2 bases, and 4 bases had no gene match. The CDR3 runs 14 residues. The V gene's germline CDR1 is LGHDT and CDR2 YNNKEL (reference sequence). The origin of this receptor is a woman aged 80 or over with acute or convalescent COVID-19. The sample taken for sequencing was peripheral blood. The rearrangement uses TRBV3-1 (or the pseudogene TRBV3-2) and TRBJ2-1, with 7 bases fitting TRBD2. The CDR3 nucleotides read TGTGCCAGCAGCCAAAGCGGGACGGGCAATGAGCAGTTCTTC. This translates into CASSQSGTGNEQFF.